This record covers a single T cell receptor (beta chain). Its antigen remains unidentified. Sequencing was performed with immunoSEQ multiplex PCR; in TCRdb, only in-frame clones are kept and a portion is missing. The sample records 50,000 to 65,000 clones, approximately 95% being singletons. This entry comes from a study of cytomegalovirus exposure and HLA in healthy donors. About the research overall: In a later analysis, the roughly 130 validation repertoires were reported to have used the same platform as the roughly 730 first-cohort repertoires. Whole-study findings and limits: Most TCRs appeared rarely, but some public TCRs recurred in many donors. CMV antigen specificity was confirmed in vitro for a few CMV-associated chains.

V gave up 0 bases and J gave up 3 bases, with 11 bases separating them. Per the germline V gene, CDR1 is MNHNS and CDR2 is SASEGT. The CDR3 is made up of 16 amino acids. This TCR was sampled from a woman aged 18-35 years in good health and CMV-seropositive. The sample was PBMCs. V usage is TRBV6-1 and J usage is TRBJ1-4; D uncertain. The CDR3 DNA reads TGTGCCAGCAGTGAAGCTCTTCCGGGAGCTAATGAAAAACTGTTTTTT. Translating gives CASSEALPGANEKLFF.